The present T cell receptor (beta chain) was sequenced within a study of T cells in Graves' hyperthyroidism and ophthalmopathy. The germline V gene has CDR1 KGHSH and CDR2 LQKENI. This CDR3 region has 15 residues. The ends were cut back, 0 bases at V and 0 bases at J, with 8 bases in the middle. In its sample, this clonotype was seen many times. RNA transcripts served as the template for amplifying TCR beta CDR3 regions. HTBI primers were the set used in a first-round RT-PCR of the TCR CDR3. In TCRdb, the multiplex PCR reads were re-called with MiXCR into one record per CDR3 protein. The table shows around 700,000 distinct CDR3 sequences, with roughly 20% occurring only once.

This receptor was obtained from a woman aged 50 to 60 with Graves' hyperthyroidism that later progressed to Graves' ophthalmopathy. The chain uses TRBV18 and TRBJ1-2, with D maybe TRBD1 (5 bases). The sample consisted of blood. This chain's CDR3 is CASSPPGDTNYGYTF. The CDR3 nucleotides read TGTGCCAGCTCACCACCGGGGGATACTAACTATGGCTACACCTTC.